The entry below gives a single T cell receptor (beta chain) sequence along with its context. The clone's antigen remains unknown. No per-base quality is available; no much larger clone lies one base away. Each collaborating institution followed its own protocols to collect whole blood in K2EDTA tubes. For TCRbeta analysis, collaborators shipped samples as frozen whole blood, isolated PBMCs, or DNA extracted from either of those sample types. V drops 0 bases and J drops 10 bases, leaving 13 bases in between. Looking up the germline V gene yields CDR1 LGHNA and CDR2 YSLEER. Counted from cysteine to phenylalanine, this CDR3 has 14 amino acids. Only the CDR3 part of the read is kept: 42 bases, read in frame from the first base. TCRbeta CDR3 regions were amplified from genomic DNA by means of the immunoSEQ Assay, a bias-controlled multiplex PCR. The paper's processing steps were these. Within the assay, amplification of reference gene primers was used to estimate how many nucleated cells each sample contained. To quantify the absolute abundance of each unique TCRbeta CDR3 rearrangement, sequence reads were collapsed and filtered. For each sample, productive Simpson clonality was calculated as the square root of Simpson's diversity index over productive rearrangements. TCRdb obtained this table from immuneACCESS and retained in-frame rearrangements with V and J assigned. These tables miss some clones; where compared with another copy, unresolved V genes account for less than half of the shortfall, and the remainder is unexplained. V and J calls and clone size are those listed in that table; D and trimming were worked out from the DNA. In all, the sample holds tens of thousands of clones, and roughly 85% of those were seen once. About 26% of the sample rests with the top ten.

The data originate from a study of blood T cell repertoires in COVID-19 (dated by TCRdb to 2020 to 2022). Describing the broader study: Collaborator samples came from the United States, Italy and Spain and covered acute and convalescent phases of COVID-19. The material from the prospective study consisted of cDNA or gDNA derived from T cells, B-cell-depleted T cells, or PBMCs. Deeply sampled blood TCRbeta repertoires from subjects exposed to, actively infected with, or recovered from COVID-19 were included in the dataset. The repertoires were made available in a free public database intended to serve as a resource for research on the immune response to SARS-CoV-2. The samples were drawn from two sources: the first 160 participants of the ongoing ImmuneRACE study, and fewer than 1,500 subjects contributed by 6 global collaborators. Sample metadata almost always included a de-identified subject ID, COVID-19 status, age in years and sex. HLA class I and class II types, where available, came from metadata supplied by the sample provider rather than from assay-based typing.

What the work shows at the level of the full study, not this receptor alone: Clinical and demographic metadata were provided uncurated, with the amount varying by source and participant.

The receptor was derived from a man aged 55 to 70 with active or convalescent COVID-19. Specimen: peripheral blood. The rearranged segments are TRBV4-3 and TRBJ1-3, with TRBD1 as a weak D call on 5 bases. Read as DNA, the sequence is TGCGCCAGCAGCCAAGATAGGGGCTTTCGGACCATATATTTT. It specifies CASSQDRGFRTIYF.